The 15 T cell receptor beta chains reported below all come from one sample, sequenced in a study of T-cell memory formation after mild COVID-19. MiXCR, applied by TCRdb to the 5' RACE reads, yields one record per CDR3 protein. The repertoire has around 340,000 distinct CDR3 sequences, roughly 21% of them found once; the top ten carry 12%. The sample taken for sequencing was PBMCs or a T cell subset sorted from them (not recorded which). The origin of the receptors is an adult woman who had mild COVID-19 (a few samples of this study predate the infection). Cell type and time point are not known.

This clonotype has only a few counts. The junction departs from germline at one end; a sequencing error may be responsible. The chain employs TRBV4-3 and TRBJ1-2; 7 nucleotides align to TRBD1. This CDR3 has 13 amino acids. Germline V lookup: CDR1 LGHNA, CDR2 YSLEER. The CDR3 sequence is CASSQEGDRVRRF. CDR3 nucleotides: TGCGCCAGCAGCCAAGAGGGAGACAGGGTTCGGAGGTTC.

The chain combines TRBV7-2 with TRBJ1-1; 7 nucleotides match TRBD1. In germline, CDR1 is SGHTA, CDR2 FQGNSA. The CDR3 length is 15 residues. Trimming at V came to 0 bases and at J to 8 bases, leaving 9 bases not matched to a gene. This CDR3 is CASSLASSGTAEAFF. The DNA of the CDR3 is TGTGCCAGCAGCTTAGCTTCCTCTGGGACAGCGGAAGCTTTCTTT.

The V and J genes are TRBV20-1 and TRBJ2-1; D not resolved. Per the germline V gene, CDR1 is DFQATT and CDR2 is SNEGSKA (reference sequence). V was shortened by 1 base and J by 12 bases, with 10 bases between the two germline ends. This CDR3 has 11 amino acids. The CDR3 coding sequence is TGCAGTGCTAGAGGCCTTAACGGGCAGTTCTTC. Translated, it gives CSARGLNGQFF.

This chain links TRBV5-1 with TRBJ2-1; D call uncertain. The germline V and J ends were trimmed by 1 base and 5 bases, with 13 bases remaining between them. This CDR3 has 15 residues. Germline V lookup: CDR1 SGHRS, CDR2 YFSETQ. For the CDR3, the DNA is TGCGCCAGCAGCTTGACGAGACTGACCCACAATGAGCAGTTCTTC. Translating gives CASSLTRLTHNEQFF.

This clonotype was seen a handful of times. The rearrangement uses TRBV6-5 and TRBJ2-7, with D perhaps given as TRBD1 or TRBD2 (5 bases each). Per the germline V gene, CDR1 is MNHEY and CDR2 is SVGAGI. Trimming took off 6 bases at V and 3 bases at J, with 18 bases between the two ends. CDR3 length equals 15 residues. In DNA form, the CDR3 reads TGTGCCAGCAGAATTCGACGCACAGGAGGCTACGAGCAGTACTTC. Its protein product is CASRIRRTGGYEQYF.

CDR3 protein: CASSAGAVLDSPLHF. CDR3 sequence (DNA): TGTGCCAGCAGCGCTGGTGCGGTCCTAGATTCACCCCTCCACTTT. The chain has TRBV5-6 and TRBJ1-6; D uncertain. The germline V gene has CDR1 SGHDT and CDR2 YYEEEE. V dropped 4 bases and J dropped 8 bases, with 16 bases sitting between them. The CDR3 consists of 15 residues.

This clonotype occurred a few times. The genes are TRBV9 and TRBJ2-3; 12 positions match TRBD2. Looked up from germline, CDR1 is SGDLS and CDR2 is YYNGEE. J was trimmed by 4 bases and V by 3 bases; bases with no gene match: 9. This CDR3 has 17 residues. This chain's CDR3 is CASSEPLRLAGADTQYF. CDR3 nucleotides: TGTGCCAGCAGCGAGCCCCTAAGACTAGCGGGGGCAGATACGCAGTATTTT.

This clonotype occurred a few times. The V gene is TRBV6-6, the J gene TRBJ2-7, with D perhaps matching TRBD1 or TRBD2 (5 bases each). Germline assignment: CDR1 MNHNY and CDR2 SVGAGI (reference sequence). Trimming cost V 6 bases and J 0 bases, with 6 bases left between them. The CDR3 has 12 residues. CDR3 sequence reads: CASRGVSYEQYF. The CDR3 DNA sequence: TGTGCCAGCAGGGGGGTCTCCTACGAGCAGTACTTC.

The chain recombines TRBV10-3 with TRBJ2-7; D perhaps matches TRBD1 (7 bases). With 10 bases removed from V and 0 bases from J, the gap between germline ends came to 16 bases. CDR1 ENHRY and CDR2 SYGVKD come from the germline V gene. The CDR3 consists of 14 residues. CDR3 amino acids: CATHPGDSSYEQYF. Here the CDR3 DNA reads TGTGCCACCCATCCGGGGGACAGCTCCTACGAGCAGTACTTC.

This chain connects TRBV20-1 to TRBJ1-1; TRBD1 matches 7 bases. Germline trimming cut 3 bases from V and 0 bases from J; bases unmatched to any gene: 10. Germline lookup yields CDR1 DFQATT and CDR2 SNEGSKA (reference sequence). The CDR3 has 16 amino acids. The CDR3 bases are TGCAGTGCTAGTTCATGGACAGGAAACATGAACACTGAAGCTTTCTTT. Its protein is CSASSWTGNMNTEAFF.

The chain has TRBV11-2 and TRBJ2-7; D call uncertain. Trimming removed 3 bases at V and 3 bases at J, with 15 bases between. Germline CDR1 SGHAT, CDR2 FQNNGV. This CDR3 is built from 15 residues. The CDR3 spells CASSFSDSRHYEQYF. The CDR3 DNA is TGTGCCAGCAGCTTTTCCGACTCGAGACACTACGAGCAGTACTTC.

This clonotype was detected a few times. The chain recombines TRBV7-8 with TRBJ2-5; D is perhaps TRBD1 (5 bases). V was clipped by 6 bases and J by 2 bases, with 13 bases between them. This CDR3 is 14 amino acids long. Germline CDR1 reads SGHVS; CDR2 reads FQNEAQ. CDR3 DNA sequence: TGTGCCAGCAGAAGCAGGGTGGTGCAAGAGACCCAGTACTTC. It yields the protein CASRSRVVQETQYF.

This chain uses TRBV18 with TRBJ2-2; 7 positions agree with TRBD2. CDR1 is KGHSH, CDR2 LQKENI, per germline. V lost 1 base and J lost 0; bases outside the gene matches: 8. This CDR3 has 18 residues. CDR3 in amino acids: CASSPLSLSGTNTGELFF. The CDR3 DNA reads TGTGCCAGCTCACCACTCTCTCTCAGCGGGACGAACACCGGGGAGCTGTTTTTT.

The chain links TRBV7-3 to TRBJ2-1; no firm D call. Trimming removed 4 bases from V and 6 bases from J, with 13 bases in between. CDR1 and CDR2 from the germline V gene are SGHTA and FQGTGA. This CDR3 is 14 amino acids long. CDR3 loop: CASSSSGPSNEQFF. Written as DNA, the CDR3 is TGTGCCAGCAGCTCCTCTGGACCATCCAATGAGCAGTTCTTC.

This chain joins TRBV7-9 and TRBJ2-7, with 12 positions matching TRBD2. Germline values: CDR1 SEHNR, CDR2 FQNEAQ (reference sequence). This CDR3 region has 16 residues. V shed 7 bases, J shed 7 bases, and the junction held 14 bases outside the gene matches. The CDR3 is CASTHPLAGGPGEQYF. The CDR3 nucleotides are TGTGCCAGCACCCACCCTCTAGCGGGAGGGCCGGGGGAGCAGTACTTC.